This T cell receptor beta chain came from a study of CD8+CD57+ T cells in acquired aplastic anemia. General study findings and limits: Overlapping CD8+ CDR3 repertoires of patients and controls contained approximately 28 shared sequences.

This clonotype has ten or more counts. Antigen unknown. Genomic DNA was employed as the template in profiling TCR beta VDJ and CDR3. TCRdb fed the reads into MiXCR, producing one record per CDR3 protein. The sample yields hundreds of thousands of distinct CDR3 sequences, roughly 53% seen once. The V gene's germline CDR1 is MRHNA and CDR2 SNTAGT. The CDR3 covers 14 residues. V was trimmed by 6 bases and J by 0 bases, leaving 12 bases between them. CD8+CD57+ cell expansion, shown by flow cytometry, had occurred in the patients selected for sequencing. The patients all had a severe acquired aplastic anemia diagnosis. Patients were untreated when blood was sampled.

Sequenced input: sorted CD4+, CD8+, or CD8+CD57+ T cells (not recorded which) from PBMCs. The chain is built from TRBV6-4 and TRBJ2-7, with a weak D call TRBD1 (6 bases). The receptor comes from a human donor with aplastic anemia. The CDR3 here is CASSVDRSSYEQYF. The DNA of the CDR3 is TGTGCCAGCAGCGTCGACAGGAGCTCCTACGAGCAGTACTTC.